One and the same sample provided the 21 T cell receptor beta chains below, sequenced in a study of OX40 agonist ivuxolimab in advanced cancers. The table came from immunoSEQ multiplex PCR; TCRdb's copy has only in-frame clones and leaves some out. The sample contains roughly 60,000 clones, 84% of which appear only once. The sample consisted of CD4+ or CD8+ T cells sorted from blood, taken in a trial of the OX40 agonist ivuxolimab. The receptors stem from an adult with an advanced solid tumor such as melanoma, head and neck, liver or kidney cancer.

Comment on this clone: An end of the junction does not agree with germline; a read error may underlie this. The genes are TRBV7-9 and TRBJ2-7; 12 bases are a match to TRBD2. This CDR3 contains 15 residues. The germline CDR1 and CDR2 sequences are SEHNR and FQNEAQ (reference sequence). CDR3 coding DNA: TGTGCCAGCAGCTTAGGACTAGCGGGAGTCGAAAGAAGGAACTTC. It codes for CASSLGLAGVERRNF.

This chain links TRBV18 with TRBJ2-5, with D possibly being TRBD1 or TRBD2 (5 bases each). This CDR3 spans 14 amino acids. Germline assignment: CDR1 KGHSH and CDR2 LQKENI. V lost 6 bases and J 0 bases, leaving 11 bases between the germline ends. CDR3 amino acids: CASSLGRNQETQYF. The CDR3, as DNA: TGTGCCAGCTCGCTGGGACGGAACCAAGAGACCCAGTACTTC.

The sample holds one count of this clone. This rearrangement joins TRBV9 to TRBJ1-3, with D unresolved. The length of the CDR3 is 15 residues. With 2 bases removed from V and 4 bases from J, the gap between germline ends came to 13 bases. The germline gives CDR1 SGDLS, CDR2 YYNGEE. Written as DNA, the CDR3 is TGTGCCAGCAGCGTTGCCCCCACAGCCGGAAACACCATATATTTT. It is translated as CASSVAPTAGNTIYF.

This clone was detected a few times. The chain carries TRBV15 and TRBJ1-5, with 11 bases lining up with TRBD1. The germline V gene encodes CDR1 LNHNV and CDR2 YYDKDF (reference sequence). This CDR3 is 16 amino acids long. V was clipped by 0 bases and J by 4 bases; unmatched bases: 2. CDR3 bases: TGTGCCACCAGCAGAGAGGGACAGGGGGTTAATCAGCCCCAGCATTTT. It specifies CATSREGQGVNQPQHF.

The gene calls are TRBV5-5 and TRBJ2-5; possibly TRBD1 for D (5 bases). CDR1 is SGHKS and CDR2 is YYEKEE in the germline V gene (reference sequence). The ends were cut back, 7 bases at V and 5 bases at J, with 12 bases in the middle. The length of the CDR3 is 12 residues. CDR3 protein: CASAKPGETQYF. The CDR3 DNA reads as TGTGCCAGCGCGAAGCCAGGGGAGACCCAGTACTTC.

The V gene is TRBV28, the J gene TRBJ2-4; 7 bases fit TRBD1. The length of the CDR3 is 18 residues. The germline gives CDR1 MDHEN, CDR2 SYDVKM. V trimming: 1 base; J trimming: 0 bases; junction bases outside the gene matches: 9. The CDR3 sequence: CASSLLVGQSTAKNIQYF. DNA for the CDR3: TGTGCCAGCAGTTTATTAGTGGGACAGAGTACAGCCAAAAACATTCAGTACTTC. Complete variable domain (other parts from reference TRBV28 and TRBJ2-4): DVKVTQSSRYLVKRTGEKVFLECVQDMDHENMFWYRQDPGLGLRLIYFSYDVKMKEKGDIPEGYSVSREKKERFSLILESASTNQTSMYLCASSLLVGQSTAKNIQYFGAGTRLSVL.

The chain employs TRBV6-6 and TRBJ2-3; D possibly corresponds to TRBD2 (6 bases). Trimming shortened V by 6 bases and J by 4 bases, and 8 bases separated the two germline ends. CDR3 length: 12 amino acids. In germline, CDR1 is MNHNY, CDR2 SVGAGI (reference sequence). CDR3 sequence: CASRPGADTQYF. Written as DNA, the CDR3 is TGTGCCAGCAGGCCGGGGGCAGATACGCAGTATTTT.

This clone was detected a few times. This chain joins TRBV30 and TRBJ1-5; no clear D. Trimming stripped 0 bases from V and 1 base from J, with 7 bases between. This CDR3 is built from 14 residues. Germline V gene sequence: CDR1 GTSNPN, CDR2 SVGIG (reference sequence). The CDR3 DNA follows: TGTGCCTGGAGTGTTCACGGCAGCAATCAGCCCCAGCATTTT. Translated: CAWSVHGSNQPQHF.

The chain recombines TRBV9 with TRBJ2-7, with a weak D call TRBD1 (6 bases). Germline assignment: CDR1 SGDLS and CDR2 YYNGEE. V lost 0 bases, J lost 0 bases, and 10 bases lay in between. The CDR3 is made up of 15 amino acids. CDR3 sequence (DNA): TGTGCCAGCAGCGTAGGGGGGCTTTCCTCCTACGAGCAGTACTTC. It yields the protein CASSVGGLSSYEQYF.

V and J are TRBV11-2 and TRBJ2-3, with TRBD1 matching 9 bases. Germline CDR1 SGHAT, CDR2 FQNNGV. Germline trimming cut 5 bases from V and 4 bases from J; bases unmatched to any gene: 7. The CDR3 is made up of 15 amino acids. The CDR3 is CASSPGQGRADTQYF. In DNA form, the CDR3 reads TGTGCCAGCAGCCCGGGACAGGGTCGGGCAGATACGCAGTATTTT.

The V call is TRBV7-9, the J call TRBJ1-4; no clear D. Between the trimmed V and J ends, which lost 1 base and 7 bases, there was a span of 10 bases. This CDR3 contains 14 residues. Germline V CDR1 and CDR2: SEHNR, FQNEAQ (reference sequence). The CDR3 here is CASSLGTGSEKLFF. CDR3 sequence (DNA): TGTGCCAGCAGCTTAGGAACTGGGAGTGAAAAACTGTTTTTT.

The chain carries TRBV15 and TRBJ2-3; D unresolved. Trimming took 0 bases from V and 5 from J, leaving 6 bases between them. Germline-derived CDR1 and CDR2 are LNHNV and YYDKDF (reference sequence). This CDR3 has 13 residues. CDR3 DNA: TGTGCCACCAGCAGAGATAATCGAGATACGCAGTATTTT. The encoded protein is CATSRDNRDTQYF.

J is TRBJ2-5 and V is TRBV10-3; 7 positions match TRBD2. Germline-derived CDR1 and CDR2 are ENHRY and SYGVKD. The V gene end was trimmed by 8 bases and the J gene end by 5 bases; junction bases not matched to a gene: 5. The CDR3 runs 12 residues. The CDR3 spells CAIAPRGETQYF. The CDR3 DNA follows: TGTGCCATCGCGCCGCGGGGGGAGACCCAGTACTTC.

This chain joins TRBV5-1 and TRBJ2-1; possibly TRBD1 for D (6 bases). Germline CDR1 SGHRS, CDR2 YFSETQ. Trimming removed 3 bases at V and 8 bases at J, with 9 bases between. CDR3 length equals 12 residues. The DNA of the CDR3 is TGCGCCAGCAGCTCACAGGGTCATGAGCAGTTCTTC. It is translated as CASSSQGHEQFF.

A note on this clone: Other DNA sequences from this sample encode an identical CDR3 as well. The V and J genes are TRBV30 and TRBJ1-2; D possibly corresponds to TRBD1 (6 bases). The V end was cut by 2 bases, the J end by 5 bases, with 12 bases between. Germline V gene lookup returns CDR1 GTSNPN and CDR2 SVGIG (reference sequence). The CDR3 length is 13 residues. DNA for the CDR3: TGTGCCTGGAGTCAGGACAGACCGTATGGCTACACCTTC. As protein: CAWSQDRPYGYTF.

The chain carries TRBV7-9 and TRBJ2-1; TRBD1 matches at 8 bases. CDR1 SEHNR and CDR2 FQNEAQ come from the germline V gene (reference sequence). The V and J ends lost 1 base and 9 bases, in that order; junction bases with no gene match: 5. The CDR3 length is 14 residues. DNA of the CDR3: TGTGCCAGCAGCTTAGGGACAGGGTTTGGTGAGCAGTTCTTC. It codes for CASSLGTGFGEQFF.

With respect to this clone: Relative to the germline gene, one junction end is altered; a read error may explain this. The chain uses TRBV19 and TRBJ1-2; no clear D gene. Germline CDR1 is LNHDA and CDR2 is SQIVND (reference sequence). The CDR3 length is 13 residues. The CDR3 coding sequence is TGCGGTGCCCCTTGCGGCGGTCTCTATGGCTACACCTTC. This codes for CGAPCGGLYGYTF.

The V and J genes are TRBV9 and TRBJ2-6, with D maybe TRBD1 (5 bases). The CDR3 is made up of 18 amino acids. Looked up from germline, CDR1 is SGDLS and CDR2 is YYNGEE. Deletions cut 0 bases from V and 1 base from J, with 14 bases between. The CDR3 region is CASSVGGRVLSGANVLTF. CDR3 coding DNA: TGTGCCAGCAGCGTAGGAGGCAGGGTACTTTCTGGGGCCAACGTCCTGACTTTC.

CDR3 region: CASSIAGGDTRELFF. CDR3 DNA sequence: TGTGCCAGCAGTATAGCGGGAGGAGATACCCGGGAGCTGTTTTTT. The chain couples TRBV27 to TRBJ2-2; 10 nucleotides match TRBD2. CDR1 is MNHEY and CDR2 is SMNVEV in the germline V gene (reference sequence). The CDR3 totals 15 residues. The V gene end was trimmed by 5 bases and the J gene end by 9 bases; junction bases not matched to a gene: 9.

This clone is judged medium-sized (0.01 to 0.1%). The genes are TRBV5-4 and TRBJ2-1, with TRBD2 matching over 8 bases. The length of the CDR3 is 14 residues. V lost 4 bases and J lost 4; bases outside the gene matches: 4. Germline CDR1 SGHNT, CDR2 YYREEE (reference sequence). As DNA, the CDR3 is TGTGCCAGCAGCCTAGCGGGTCTATACAATGAGCAGTTCTTC. Protein: CASSLAGLYNEQFF.

The chain recombines TRBV6-5 with TRBJ1-2; 7 nucleotides match TRBD1. Germline assignment: CDR1 MNHEY and CDR2 SVGAGI. After removal of 5 bases from V and 0 bases from J, the junction contained 6 bases not matched to a gene. The CDR3 covers 15 residues. The CDR3 region is CASSRTGQSNYGYTF. The CDR3 DNA sequence: TGTGCCAGCAGTAGAACGGGACAGTCTAACTATGGCTACACCTTC.